These 20 T cell receptor beta chains were all obtained from the same sample, sequenced in a study of beta chain features in type 1 diabetes. Study-wide results and caveats: TCRB CDR3s from Type 1 diabetes patients were moderately but significantly shorter in all four CD4+ subsets.

Which antigens these TCRs recognize remains unknown. All of the isolated RNA was reverse transcribed, so expressed TCRB transcripts were sequenced. Sequencing used immunoSEQ multiplex PCR; TCRdb keeps in-frame clones, though not all of them. In the table there are about 260,000 clones, about 24% of which are singletons. The sequencing input was naive CD4+ T cells from blood. The receptors here all came from a woman in her 30s with type 1 diabetes.

V and J are TRBV7-9 and TRBJ2-7; D is ambiguous. V shed 5 bases and J shed 3 bases, with 14 bases lying between them. CDR3 size: 14 residues. The germline gives CDR1 SEHNR, CDR2 FQNEAQ (reference sequence). The CDR3 is CASSPGFVFYEQYF. The CDR3 DNA follows: TGTGCCAGCAGCCCCGGTTTCGTTTTCTACGAGCAGTACTTC.

The V gene is TRBV14, the J gene TRBJ2-1; D possibly corresponds to TRBD2 (5 bases). CDR3 length equals 16 residues. Germline assignment: CDR1 SGHDN and CDR2 FVKESK. V was pared by 1 base and J by 6 bases, with 16 bases between. DNA of the CDR3: TGTGCCAGCAGCCAAGGAGGGTTCGCCCTTGGCAATGAGCAGTTCTTC. It specifies CASSQGGFALGNEQFF. Drawing the rest from reference TRBV14 and TRBJ2-1, the complete variable domain is EAGVTQFPSHSVIEKGQTVTLRCDPISGHDNLYWYRRVMGKEIKFLLHFVKESKQDESGMPNNRFLAERTGGTYSTLKVQPAELEDSGVYFCASSQGGFALGNEQFFGPGTRLTVL.

This clone showed up just a few times. V gene TRBV10-3 combines with J gene TRBJ1-1, with a weak D call TRBD1 (5 bases). This CDR3 is 12 amino acids long. The V end was cut by 8 bases, the J end by 7 bases, with 14 bases between. Germline V gene data show CDR1 as ENHRY and CDR2 as SYGVKD. CDR3 nucleotides: TGTGCCATCGGTGTAAGGACAAATGAAGCTTTCTTT. This translates into CAIGVRTNEAFF.

The J gene is TRBJ1-2, the V gene TRBV30; 7 nucleotides align to TRBD1. There are 15 residues in the CDR3. Germline trimming cut 0 bases from V and 9 bases from J; bases unmatched to any gene: 13. CDR1 and CDR2 from the germline V gene are GTSNPN and SVGIG (reference sequence). CDR3 bases: TGTGCCTGGAGTGTTAGCCGGGCTAAGGGGGCCCGCTACACCTTC. This gives the protein CAWSVSRAKGARYTF.

This clone was seen only a few times. The V gene is TRBV27, the J gene TRBJ1-1; D unresolved. Germline loops: CDR1 MNHEY, CDR2 SMNVEV (reference sequence). Trimming pared 4 bases from V and 7 bases from J, leaving 10 bases between. The CDR3 has 12 residues. The DNA of the CDR3 is TGTGCCAGCAGTTCCCCGACTGGTGAAGCTTTCTTT. Residues: CASSSPTGEAFF.

Concerning this clone: Other DNA sequences from this sample encode an identical CDR3 as well. This chain joins TRBV18 and TRBJ1-1, with D tentatively TRBD1 (6 bases). Germline V gene sequence: CDR1 KGHSH, CDR2 LQKENI. The CDR3 sequence is 14 residues long. V gave up 3 bases and J gave up 0 bases, with 8 bases separating them. The CDR3 coding sequence is TGTGCCAGCTCACCCTCAGGGGTGAACACTGAAGCTTTCTTT. Translating gives CASSPSGVNTEAFF.

This clone has just a few counts. The chain links TRBV29-1 to TRBJ2-3, with 7 bases aligning to TRBD2. The V segment lost 6 bases and the J segment 0 bases; nucleotides outside the gene matches: 3. The CDR3 totals 13 residues. CDR1 and CDR2 from the germline V gene are SQVTM and ANQGSEA. The CDR3 loop reads CSVRTRSTDTQYF. The CDR3 nucleotides are TGCAGCGTAAGGACTAGGAGCACAGATACGCAGTATTTT.

This chain links TRBV19 with TRBJ1-2, with a weak D call TRBD1 (5 bases). CDR3 length equals 15 residues. Trimming left V 9 bases short and J 0 bases short, with 17 bases between. Germline V gene data show CDR1 as LNHDA and CDR2 as SQIVND (reference sequence). This CDR3 is CASTHTGVSNYGYTF. In DNA, the CDR3 is TGTGCCAGCACCCACACGGGGGTTTCTAACTATGGCTACACCTTC.

This clone occurred a few times. The rearrangement links TRBV28 to TRBJ2-7; D is uncertain. This CDR3 has 12 residues. The V gene lost 7 bases and the J gene lost 4 bases, with 11 bases spanning the gap. Germline CDR1 MDHEN, CDR2 SYDVKM. The CDR3 nucleotides read TGTGCCAGCACCTCGACACTGTACGAGCAGTACTTC. Its translation: CASTSTLYEQYF.

The gene calls are TRBV7-6 and TRBJ2-5; 9 bases map to TRBD2. Germline assignment: CDR1 SGHVS and CDR2 FNYEAQ. J lost 5 bases, V lost 1 base, and 5 bases had no gene match. This CDR3 comprises 15 residues. The CDR3 loop is CASSLEPLAGETQYF. CDR3 bases: TGTGCCAGCAGCTTAGAGCCCCTAGCGGGGGAGACCCAGTACTTC.

J is TRBJ2-2 and V is TRBV19; TRBD1 might be the D (5 bases). CDR1 and CDR2 (germline): LNHDA, SQIVND (reference sequence). V lost 3 bases and J 4 bases, leaving 9 bases between the germline ends. The CDR3 sequence is 14 residues long. CDR3 coding DNA: TGTGCCAGTAGTATGCAAGGGGCCACCGGGGAGCTGTTTTTT. Residues: CASSMQGATGELFF.

V usage is TRBV15 and J usage is TRBJ2-7, with D possibly TRBD2 on 5 matching bases. Trimming left V 0 bases short and J 0 bases short, with 9 bases between. This CDR3 is built from 15 residues. The germline CDR1 and CDR2 sequences are LNHNV and YYDKDF (reference sequence). CDR3 bases: TGTGCCACCAGCAGAGATCAGCGGATCTCCTACGAGCAGTACTTC. Amino acids: CATSRDQRISYEQYF.

The gene calls are TRBV2 and TRBJ2-5; 9 bases map to TRBD2. Germline V CDR1 and CDR2: SNHLY, FYNNEI. The CDR3 runs to 12 residues. J gave up 5 bases and V 6 bases, and 1 base lay outside the gene matches. In DNA, the CDR3 is TGTGCCAGCAGCGCGGGAGGGGAGACCCAGTACTTC. It codes for CASSAGGETQYF.

This clone was recorded a few times. The chain is built from TRBV7-9 and TRBJ1-2, with unresolved D. The CDR3 has 15 amino acids. Trimming stripped 3 bases from V and 0 bases from J, with 11 bases between. Germline V gives CDR1 SEHNR, CDR2 FQNEAQ (reference sequence). As DNA, the CDR3 is TGTGCCAGCAGCTTCTCTTCCCCCTCTAACTATGGCTACACCTTC. Amino acids: CASSFSSPSNYGYTF.

In this sample, this clone turned up a few times. This sequence joins TRBV2 and TRBJ2-1, with D tentatively TRBD1 (5 bases). The CDR3 spans 10 residues. V shed 9 bases and J shed 9 bases, with 9 bases lying between them. The germline gives CDR1 SNHLY, CDR2 FYNNEI. CDR3 region: CARRGGEQFF. The CDR3 bases are TGTGCCAGAAGGGGCGGTGAGCAGTTCTTC.

This sequence joins TRBV9 and TRBJ2-1; a possible D gene is TRBD2 (6 bases). In germline, CDR1 is SGDLS, CDR2 YYNGEE. Trimming pared 7 bases from V and 10 bases from J, leaving 24 bases between. This CDR3 is 15 amino acids long. CDR3 nucleotides: TGTGCCAGCCGGCGGGGACCGGGAGAGGATGGGGAGCAGTTCTTC. As protein: CASRRGPGEDGEQFF.

The V and J genes are TRBV9 and TRBJ2-1, with TRBD1 identical over 10 bases. Germline loops: CDR1 SGDLS, CDR2 YYNGEE. This CDR3 has 16 residues. V lost 4 bases, J lost 2 bases, and 6 bases stayed unmatched. CDR3 nucleotides: TGTGCCAGCAGCCCGAGGACAGGGGGGACCTACAATGAGCAGTTCTTC. Protein: CASSPRTGGTYNEQFF.

The gene calls are TRBV2 and TRBJ1-2; 11 bases map to TRBD1. Losses at the gene ends were 6 bases for V and 7 bases for J; bases not matched to a gene: 7. The CDR3 sequence is 14 residues long. Germline V gives CDR1 SNHLY, CDR2 FYNNEI. The CDR3 protein is CASSLGQGASGYTF. The CDR3 DNA sequence: TGTGCCAGCAGCCTCGGACAGGGGGCTTCTGGCTACACCTTC.

CDR3 region: CASRPSDRDGYTF. CDR3 coding DNA: TGTGCCAGCAGACCTTCCGACAGGGATGGCTACACCTTC. The chain carries TRBV28 and TRBJ1-2; TRBD1 aligns across 7 bases. The CDR3 loop spans 13 amino acids. CDR1 is MDHEN and CDR2 is SYDVKM in the germline V gene. V was clipped by 6 bases and J by 6 bases; unmatched bases: 7.

V gene TRBV9 combines with J gene TRBJ2-7, with 9 positions matching TRBD1. Trimming took 3 bases from V and 3 from J; bases not matched to a gene: 4. Germline V gene lookup returns CDR1 SGDLS and CDR2 YYNGEE. The CDR3 runs to 14 residues. CDR3 DNA sequence: TGTGCCAGCAGCGCAGGACAGGGGATCTACGAGCAGTACTTC. It specifies CASSAGQGIYEQYF.